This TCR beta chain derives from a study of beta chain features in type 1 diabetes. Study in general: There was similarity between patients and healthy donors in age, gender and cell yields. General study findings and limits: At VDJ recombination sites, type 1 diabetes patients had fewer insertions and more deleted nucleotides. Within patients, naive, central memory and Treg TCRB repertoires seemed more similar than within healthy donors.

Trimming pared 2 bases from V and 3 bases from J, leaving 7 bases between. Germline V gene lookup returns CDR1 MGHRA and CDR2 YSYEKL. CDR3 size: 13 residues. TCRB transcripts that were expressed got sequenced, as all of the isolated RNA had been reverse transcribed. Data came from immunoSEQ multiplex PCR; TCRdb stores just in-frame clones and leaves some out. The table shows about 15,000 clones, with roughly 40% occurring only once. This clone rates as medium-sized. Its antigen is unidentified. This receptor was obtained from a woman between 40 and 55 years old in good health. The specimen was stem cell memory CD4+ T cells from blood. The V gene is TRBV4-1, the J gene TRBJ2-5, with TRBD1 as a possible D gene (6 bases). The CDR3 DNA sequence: TGCGCCAGCAGCCAACGGACAGAAGAGACCCAGTACTTC. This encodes CASSQRTEETQYF.